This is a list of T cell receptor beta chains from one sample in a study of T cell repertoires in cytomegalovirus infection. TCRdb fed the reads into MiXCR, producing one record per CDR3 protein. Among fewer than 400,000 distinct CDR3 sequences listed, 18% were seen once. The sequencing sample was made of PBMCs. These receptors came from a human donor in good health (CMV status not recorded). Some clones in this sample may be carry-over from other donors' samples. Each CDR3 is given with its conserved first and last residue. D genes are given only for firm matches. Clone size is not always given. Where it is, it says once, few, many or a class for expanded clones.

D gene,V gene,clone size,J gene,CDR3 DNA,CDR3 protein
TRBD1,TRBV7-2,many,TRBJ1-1,TGTGCCAGCGGGGACAGGCCAACTGAAGCTTTCTTT,CASGDRPTEAFF
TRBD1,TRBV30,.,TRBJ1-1,TGTGCCTGGAGTACGGGACAGGGGATAGGTAACACTGAAGCTTTCTTT,CAWSTGQGIGNTEAFF
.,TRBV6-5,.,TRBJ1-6,TGTGCCACCCAGTTACCGGGGGGTAATTCACCCCTCCACTTT,CATQLPGGNSPLHF
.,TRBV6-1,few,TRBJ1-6,TGTGCCAGCAGTGAAGCCCCAGGGTTAAATTCACCCCTCCACTTT,CASSEAPGLNSPLHF
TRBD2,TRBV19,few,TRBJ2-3,TGTGCCAGTAGTATTGGCGGGGGGGACACAGATACGCAGTATTTT,CASSIGGGDTDTQYF
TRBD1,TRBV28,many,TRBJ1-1,TGTGCCAGCAGTCCCCAGGGACTCAGGGGGGGAGCTTTCTTT,CASSPQGLRGGAFF
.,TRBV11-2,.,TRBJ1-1,TGTGCCAGCAGCCCCCCGGGGGGGCCGAACACTGAAGCTTTCTTT,CASSPPGGPNTEAFF
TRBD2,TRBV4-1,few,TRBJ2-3,TGCGCCAGCAGCCAAGATCCCCCTGGATCATTAGCGGGAGGAACGACGCAGTATTTT,CASSQDPPGSLAGGTTQYF
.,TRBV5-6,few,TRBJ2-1,TGTGCCAGCAGCGGCATTGGAGTAGAGCAGTTCTTC,CASSGIGVEQFF
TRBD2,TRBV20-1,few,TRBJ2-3,TGCAGTGCTGGACTAGCAAATAGAGATACGCAGTATTTT,CSAGLANRDTQYF
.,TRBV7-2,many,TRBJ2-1,TGTGCCAGCAGCTTAAGGCAGGGCTGGTACAATGAGCAGTTCTTC,CASSLRQGWYNEQFF
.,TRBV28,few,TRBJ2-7,TGTGCCAGCAGTCTACCCCGCAGGGGAGTCTACGAGCAGTACTTC,CASSLPRRGVYEQYF
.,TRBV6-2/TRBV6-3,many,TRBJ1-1,TGTGCCAGCAGGTTCAGGGAGGGGAGCACTGAAGCTTTCTTT,CASRFREGSTEAFF
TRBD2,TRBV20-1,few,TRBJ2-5,TGCAGTGCCTCCTGGGGGGGCGGGAGGGCCGGAGAGACCCAGTACTTC,CSASWGGGRAGETQYF
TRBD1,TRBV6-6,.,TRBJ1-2,TGTGCCAGCAGTGCCCCCGGGACAGGTGGGGAGGGCTACACCTTC,CASSAPGTGGEGYTF
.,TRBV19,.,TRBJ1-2,TGTGCCAGTAGTATTTTTACCAACAGGGCAGATGGCTACACCTTC,CASSIFTNRADGYTF
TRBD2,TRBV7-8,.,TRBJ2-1,TGTGCCAGCAGCCCGGCCAAAGCTGGAGCGGGGGTCGTCGATGAGCAGTTCTTC,CASSPAKAGAGVVDEQFF
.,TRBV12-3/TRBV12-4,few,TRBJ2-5,TGTGCCAGCAGGGGGAGGGGGTCGGAGGAGACCCAGTACTTC,CASRGRGSEETQYF
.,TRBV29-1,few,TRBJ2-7,TGCAGCGTTGAAGATCCGCAGAGGCGCTACGAGCAGTACTTC,CSVEDPQRRYEQYF
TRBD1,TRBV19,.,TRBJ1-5,TGTGCCAGTAGTATAAGCCCCGGGACAGGTAAGGATAGGAGCAATCAGCCCCAGCATTTT,CASSISPGTGKDRSNQPQHF
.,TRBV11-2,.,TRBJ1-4,TGTGCCAGCAGCTTAGTTAAAGGACTTAAACTGTTTTTT,CASSLVKGLKLFF
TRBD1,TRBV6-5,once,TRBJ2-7,TGTGCCAGCATTGGGATGGACAGGCGGTCGCAGTACTTC,CASIGMDRRSQYF
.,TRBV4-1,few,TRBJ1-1,TGCGCCAGCAGCCAAGTGGGGGCTCGTGAAGCTTTCTTT,CASSQVGAREAFF
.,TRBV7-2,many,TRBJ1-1,TGTGCCAGCAGCTCCTCTCGGACGGACACTGAAGCTTTCTTT,CASSSSRTDTEAFF
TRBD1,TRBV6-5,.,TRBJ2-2,TGTGCCAGCAGCTACGACACAGGGGGCATTTACACCGGGGAGCTGTTTTTT,CASSYDTGGIYTGELFF
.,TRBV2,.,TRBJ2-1,TGTGCCAGCAGTGAAGGGGGACGCAGCTCCTACAATGAGCAGTTCTTC,CASSEGGRSSYNEQFF
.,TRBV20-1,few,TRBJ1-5,TGCAGTGCTAGAGTGAGTACTCAGCCCCAGCATTTT,CSARVSTQPQHF
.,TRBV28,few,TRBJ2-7,TGTGCCAGCCTGGACACCGTTGTGGACGAGCAGTACTTC,CASLDTVVDEQYF
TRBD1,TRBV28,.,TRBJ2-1,TGTGCCAGCAGTTCTACCCGGACAGGGCCCTACAATGAGCAGTTCTTC,CASSSTRTGPYNEQFF
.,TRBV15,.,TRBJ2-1,TGTGCCACCAGCAGGGACTATAGCGCGGACAAGCAGTTCTTC,CATSRDYSADKQFF
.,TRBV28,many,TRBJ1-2,TGTGCCAGCAGCTACTCAAACCTAATGGTTAGTGGCTACACCTTC,CASSYSNLMVSGYTF
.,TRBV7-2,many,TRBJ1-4,TGTGCCAGCAGCTTCCAGGGGCGGGGAGCTAATGAAAAACTGTTTTTT,CASSFQGRGANEKLFF
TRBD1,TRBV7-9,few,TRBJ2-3,TGTGCCAGCAGCTACCGACAGGGTGGCACAGATACGCAGTATTTT,CASSYRQGGTDTQYF
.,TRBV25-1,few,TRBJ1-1,TGTGCCAGCACCCCCAGGCCATATGAAGCTTTCTTT,CASTPRPYEAFF
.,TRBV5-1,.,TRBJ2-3,TGCGCCAGCAGCGTACTAGCCTCTAGCACAGATACGCAGTATTTT,CASSVLASSTDTQYF
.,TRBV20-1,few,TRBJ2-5,TGCAGTGCTAGAGTGACAGGCTGGGCAGAGACCCAGTACTTC,CSARVTGWAETQYF
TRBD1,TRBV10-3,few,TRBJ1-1,TGTGCCATCAGTGAGACGGACAGGGAAGCTTTCTTT,CAISETDREAFF